This T cell receptor beta chain was sequenced during a study of T cells after yellow fever vaccination. TCRdb reanalysed the 5' RACE reads using MiXCR and keeps one entry per CDR3 protein. Of roughly 500,000 distinct CDR3 sequences in the sample, under 25% were seen once. This clonotype occurred a few times. CDR1 is SGHRS, CDR2 YFSETQ, per germline. This CDR3 is 15 amino acids long. Trimming stripped 0 bases from V and 5 bases from J, with 12 bases between. The TCR sequence derives from a man under 40 who received the YFV17D yellow fever vaccine. Sequenced material: PBMCs, taken 15 days after the yellow fever booster vaccination. The chain carries TRBV5-1 and TRBJ2-1; weak D call: TRBD1 (5 bases). CDR3 nucleotide sequence: TGCGCCAGCAGCTTGGGTAGGGGTAGACACAATGAGCAGTTCTTC. Amino acid sequence: CASSLGRGRHNEQFF.